The present T cell receptor (beta chain) was sequenced within a study of brain T cells in children with intractable seizures. The ends lost 5 bases at V and 2 bases at J; junction bases unmatched: 6. The CDR3 consists of 14 residues. Germline loops: CDR1 MDHEN, CDR2 SYDVKM. Overall study findings and caveats: Absence of clones before surgery may stem from lower sequencing depth. HCMV serostatus was not known, and viral specificity came from CDR3 similarity only.

With respect to this clone: What it binds is unknown.

Sequenced by immunoSEQ multiplex PCR; TCRdb stores in-frame clones only, minus some. Among over 95,000 clones listed, 94% were seen once. Specimen: peripheral blood, collected at surgery. The chain combines TRBV28 with TRBJ2-7, with 7 bases matching TRBD2. This clonotype was sampled from a boy under two years old with hemimegalencephaly and intractable seizures. In DNA form, the CDR3 reads TGTGCCAGCAGTCTGGGAGGGGATACCTACGAGCAGTACTTC. Its translation is CASSLGGDTYEQYF.